The 5 T cell receptor beta chains below all came from one sample that was sequenced in a study of blood T cells in healthy people across ages (dated by TCRdb to 2013 to 2016). Library preparation employed 5' RACE. The second PCR ran for roughly 7 to 11 cycles and used a J-beta primer mix along with a sample-barcoded 5' primer. TCRdb trimmed public reads at Q25 via fastp, called clones via MiXCR and kept in-frame beta chains. Entries that share a CDR3 protein sequence are merged under the most common genes and DNA. For this sample the table gives approximately 1,700,000 distinct CDR3 sequences, of which 30% to 40% were detected only once. The ten largest clones add up to 23% of the sample. The sample was blood. These receptor sequences come from a human donor in good health.

In this sample, this clonotype turned up many times. The chain recombines TRBV7-2 with TRBJ2-7; possibly TRBD1 for D (6 bases). The CDR3 extends over 14 amino acids. Germline V lookup: CDR1 SGHTA, CDR2 FQGNSA. V shed 1 base and J shed 3 bases, with 10 bases lying between them. The CDR3 bases are TGTGCCAGCAGCTTAGAAGGACAGATCTACGAGCAGTACTTC. Its protein is CASSLEGQIYEQYF. Complete variable domain (other parts from reference TRBV7-2 and TRBJ2-7): GAGVSQSPSNKVTEKGKDVELRCDPISGHTALYWYRQSLGQGLEFLIYFQGNSAPDKSGLPSDRFSAERTGGSVSTLTIQRTQQEDSAVYLCASSLEGQIYEQYFGPGTRLTVT.

The chain combines TRBV20-1 with TRBJ1-1, with D uncertain. The CDR3 spans 11 residues. The germline CDR1 and CDR2 sequences are DFQATT and SNEGSKA (reference sequence). Trimming removed 5 bases at V and 1 base at J, with 5 bases between. CDR3 nucleotide sequence: TGCAGTGCTCCTACGAACACTGAAGCTTTCTTT. The encoded protein is CSAPTNTEAFF.

In this sample, this clonotype turned up a few times. The chain links TRBV29-1 to TRBJ2-1, with 15 bases lining up with TRBD2. The V gene's germline CDR1 is SQVTM and CDR2 ANQGSEA. V lost 7 bases, J lost 10 bases, and 5 bases stayed unmatched. This CDR3 is 13 amino acids long. This CDR3 reads CSAGTSGGREQFF. In DNA, the CDR3 is TGCAGCGCCGGGACTAGCGGGGGGCGGGAGCAGTTCTTC.

This clonotype was recorded at least ten times. The V call is TRBV7-3, the J call TRBJ2-1; the match to TRBD2 covers 11 bases. In germline, CDR1 is SGHTA, CDR2 FQGTGA. The CDR3 runs to 17 residues. V lost 0 bases, J lost 4 bases, and 5 bases stayed unmatched. CDR3 loop: CASSLTRLAGGYNEQFF. CDR3 in DNA: TGTGCCAGCAGCTTAACGAGGCTAGCGGGGGGATACAATGAGCAGTTCTTC.

The chain joins TRBV7-8 to TRBJ2-7, with TRBD2 as a possible D gene (5 bases). The V gene lost 1 base and the J gene lost 3 bases, with 13 bases spanning the gap. The CDR3 totals 15 residues. In germline, CDR1 is SGHVS, CDR2 FQNEAQ. CDR3 DNA sequence: TGTGCCAGCAGCTTAGGTCGAGGGATAGGCTACGAGCAGTACTTC. This encodes CASSLGRGIGYEQYF.